This T cell receptor (beta chain) emerged from a study of shared clonotypes between healthy human individuals. The donors were all Caucasian adults (living in Nashville, Tennessee). With regard to this clone: Its specificity is unknown.

Only in-frame clones appear in the TCRdb table, and some are missing; sequencing was by immunoSEQ multiplex PCR. The sample yields roughly 520,000 clones, roughly 95% seen once. Germline lookup yields CDR1 SGHDT and CDR2 YYEEEE. This CDR3 comprises 15 residues. Between the trimmed V and J ends, which lost 4 bases and 1 base, there was a span of 14 bases. Study-wide points: Naive subsets, compared against memory subsets, generally had larger estimated richness values. It was observed that roughly 5.1% of naive CD4 clonotypes were shared across a handful of donors.

The clonotype comes from a woman in her twenties or thirties in good health. The chain employs TRBV5-6 and TRBJ1-1; D is possibly TRBD1 (5 bases). The sequencing input was naive CD4+ T cells sorted from blood. The subset denotes: CD45RA+ positively selected. CDR3 in amino acids: CASSGQGRSNTEAFF. The DNA for the CDR3 is TGTGCCAGCAGCGGGCAGGGACGTTCGAACACTGAAGCTTTCTTT.